This TCR beta chain stems from a study of identical twins. Findings and limits, study-wide: Abundant beta clonotypes from cord blood bore fewer insertions; memory repertoires lacked this pattern. An excess of low generation probability was shown by twin-shared out-of-frame alpha sequences. Beta out-of-frame sequences showed weaker excess twin sharing.

About this clonotype: Its antigen is not identified. This clone may be a read error of a much larger clone one base away.

Carrying unique molecular identifiers, the cDNA also gained a universal primer site through template switching. TCRdb reprocessed the 5' RACE reads via MiXCR and lists one record per CDR3 protein. The table shows more than 200,000 distinct CDR3 sequences, with roughly 10% occurring only once. The clonotype comes from a woman aged 18-29 years in good health. The sequenced sample consisted of memory (CD45RO+) T cells sorted from blood.

The CDR3 reads CATSRDKSSGVNVLTF. In DNA, the CDR3 is TGTGCCACCAGCAGAGACAAGAGCTCTGGGGTCAACGTCCTGACTTTC. The chain uses TRBV15 and TRBJ2-6; D is undetermined. Germline assignment: CDR1 LNHNV and CDR2 YYDKDF (reference sequence). CDR3 size: 16 residues.